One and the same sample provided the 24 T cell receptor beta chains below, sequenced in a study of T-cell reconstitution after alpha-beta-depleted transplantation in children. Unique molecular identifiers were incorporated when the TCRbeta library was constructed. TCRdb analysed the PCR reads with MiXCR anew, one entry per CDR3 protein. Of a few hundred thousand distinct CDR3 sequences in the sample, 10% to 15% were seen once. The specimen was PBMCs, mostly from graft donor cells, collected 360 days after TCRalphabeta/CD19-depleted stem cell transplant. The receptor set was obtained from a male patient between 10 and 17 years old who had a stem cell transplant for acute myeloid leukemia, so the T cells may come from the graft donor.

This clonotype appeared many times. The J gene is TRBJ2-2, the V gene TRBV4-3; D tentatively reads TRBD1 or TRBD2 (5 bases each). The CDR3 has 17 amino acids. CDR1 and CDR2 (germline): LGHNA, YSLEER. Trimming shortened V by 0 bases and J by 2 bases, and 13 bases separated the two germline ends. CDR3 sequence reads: CASSQDRGGANTGELFF. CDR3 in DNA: TGCGCCAGCAGCCAAGATCGGGGCGGAGCAAACACCGGGGAGCTGTTTTTT.

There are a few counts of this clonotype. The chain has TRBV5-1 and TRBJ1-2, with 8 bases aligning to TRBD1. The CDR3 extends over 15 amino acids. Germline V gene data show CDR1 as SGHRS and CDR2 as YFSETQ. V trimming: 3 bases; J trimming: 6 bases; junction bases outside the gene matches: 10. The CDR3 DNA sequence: TGCGCCAGCAGCTCGGGACAGGTTGATGGGGATGGCTACACCTTC. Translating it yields CASSSGQVDGDGYTF.

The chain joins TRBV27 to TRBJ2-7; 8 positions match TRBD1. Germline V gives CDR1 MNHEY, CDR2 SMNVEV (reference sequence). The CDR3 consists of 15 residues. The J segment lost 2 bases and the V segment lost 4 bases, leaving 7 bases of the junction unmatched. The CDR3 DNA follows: TGTGCCAGCAGTTCCAGGACAGGGATTCCCTACGAGCAGTACTTC. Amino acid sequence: CASSSRTGIPYEQYF.

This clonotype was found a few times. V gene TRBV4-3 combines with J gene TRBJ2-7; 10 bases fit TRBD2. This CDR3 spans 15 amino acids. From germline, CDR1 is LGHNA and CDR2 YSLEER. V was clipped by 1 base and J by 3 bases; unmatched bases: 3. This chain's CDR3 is CASSQGLAGGYEQYF. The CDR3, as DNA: TGCGCCAGCAGCCAAGGACTAGCGGGTGGCTACGAGCAGTACTTC.

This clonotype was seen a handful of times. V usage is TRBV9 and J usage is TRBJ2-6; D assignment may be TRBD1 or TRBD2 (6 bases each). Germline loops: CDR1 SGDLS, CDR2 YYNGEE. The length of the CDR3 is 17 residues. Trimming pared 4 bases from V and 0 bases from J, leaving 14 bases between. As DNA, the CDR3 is TGTGCCAGCAGCCCTACGAGGGGGGTCTCTGGGGCCAACGTCCTGACTTTC. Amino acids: CASSPTRGVSGANVLTF.

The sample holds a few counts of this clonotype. The CDR3 reads CASSFSPFSQGENKETQYF. CDR3 in DNA: TGTGCCAGCAGTTTCTCGCCCTTTTCACAGGGGGAGAACAAAGAGACCCAGTACTTC. The V and J genes are TRBV12-3 or TRBV12-4 and TRBJ2-5, with 8 bases identical to TRBD1. The trim removed 3 bases at V and 3 bases at J, leaving 18 bases unmatched. This CDR3 spans 19 amino acids.

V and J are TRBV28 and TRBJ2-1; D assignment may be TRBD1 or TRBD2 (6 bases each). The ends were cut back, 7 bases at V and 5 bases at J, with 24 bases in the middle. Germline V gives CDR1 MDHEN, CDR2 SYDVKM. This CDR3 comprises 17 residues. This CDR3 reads CASTSTKGGERDNEQFF. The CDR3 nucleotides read TGTGCCAGCACTTCTACAAAGGGGGGAGAAAGGGACAATGAGCAGTTCTTC.

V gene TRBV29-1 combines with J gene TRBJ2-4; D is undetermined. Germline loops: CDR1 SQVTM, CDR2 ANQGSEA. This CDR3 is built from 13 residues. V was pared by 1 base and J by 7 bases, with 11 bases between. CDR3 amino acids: CSVEATPENIQYF. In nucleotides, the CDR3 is TGCAGCGTTGAAGCCACCCCGGAGAACATTCAGTACTTC.

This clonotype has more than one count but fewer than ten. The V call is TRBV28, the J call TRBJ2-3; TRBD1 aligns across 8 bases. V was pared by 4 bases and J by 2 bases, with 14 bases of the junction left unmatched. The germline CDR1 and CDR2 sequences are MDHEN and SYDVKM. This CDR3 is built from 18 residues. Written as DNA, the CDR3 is TGTGCCAGCAGTTCGAACTTTGGACAGGGTCTATACACAGATACGCAGTATTTT. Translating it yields CASSSNFGQGLYTDTQYF.

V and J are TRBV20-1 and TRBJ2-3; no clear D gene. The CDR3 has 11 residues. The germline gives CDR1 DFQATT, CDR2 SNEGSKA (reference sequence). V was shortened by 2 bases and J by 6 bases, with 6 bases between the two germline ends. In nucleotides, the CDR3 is TGCAGTGCTAGACCGGAGGATACGCAGTATTTT. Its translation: CSARPEDTQYF.

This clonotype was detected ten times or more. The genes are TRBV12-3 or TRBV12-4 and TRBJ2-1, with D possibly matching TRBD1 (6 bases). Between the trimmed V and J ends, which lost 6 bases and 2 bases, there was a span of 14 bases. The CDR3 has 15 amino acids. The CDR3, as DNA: TGTGCCAGCAGCCCCACAGGGCTCCCCTACAATGAGCAGTTCTTC. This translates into CASSPTGLPYNEQFF.

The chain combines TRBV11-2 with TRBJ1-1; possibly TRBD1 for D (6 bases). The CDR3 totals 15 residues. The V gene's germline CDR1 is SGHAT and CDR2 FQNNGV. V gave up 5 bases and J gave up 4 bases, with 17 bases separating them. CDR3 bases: TGTGCCAGCAGCCCCCGACAGGAGCCTTTCACTGAAGCTTTCTTT. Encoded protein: CASSPRQEPFTEAFF.

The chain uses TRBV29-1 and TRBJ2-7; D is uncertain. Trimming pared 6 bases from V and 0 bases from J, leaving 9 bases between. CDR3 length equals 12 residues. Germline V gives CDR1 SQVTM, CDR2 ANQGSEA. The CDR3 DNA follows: TGCAGCGTGCAATCTTACTCCTACGAGCAGTACTTC. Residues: CSVQSYSYEQYF.

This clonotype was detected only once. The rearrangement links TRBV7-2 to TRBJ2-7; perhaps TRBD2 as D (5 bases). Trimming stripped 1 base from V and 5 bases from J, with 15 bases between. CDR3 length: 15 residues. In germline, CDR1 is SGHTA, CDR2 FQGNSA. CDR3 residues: CASSLVGVAPDEQYF. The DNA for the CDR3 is TGTGCCAGCAGCTTAGTGGGAGTAGCCCCTGACGAGCAGTACTTC.

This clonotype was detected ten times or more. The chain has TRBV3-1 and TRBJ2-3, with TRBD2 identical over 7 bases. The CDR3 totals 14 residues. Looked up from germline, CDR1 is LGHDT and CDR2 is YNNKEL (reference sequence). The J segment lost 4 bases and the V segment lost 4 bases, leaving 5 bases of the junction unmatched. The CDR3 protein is CASSPGGRADTQYF. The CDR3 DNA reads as TGTGCCAGCAGCCCGGGGGGACGGGCAGATACGCAGTATTTT.

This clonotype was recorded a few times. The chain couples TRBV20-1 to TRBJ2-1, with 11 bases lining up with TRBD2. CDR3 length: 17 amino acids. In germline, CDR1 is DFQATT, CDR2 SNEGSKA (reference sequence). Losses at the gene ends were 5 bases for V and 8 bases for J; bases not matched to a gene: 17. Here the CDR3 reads CSAFPRVAGGLGDEQFF. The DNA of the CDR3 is TGCAGTGCTTTTCCGAGGGTAGCGGGAGGGCTTGGGGATGAGCAGTTCTTC.

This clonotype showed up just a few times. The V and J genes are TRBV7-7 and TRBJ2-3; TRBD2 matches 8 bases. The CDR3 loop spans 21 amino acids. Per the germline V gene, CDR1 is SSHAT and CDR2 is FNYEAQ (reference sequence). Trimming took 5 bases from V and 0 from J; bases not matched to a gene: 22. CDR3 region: CASSPWLKGSSGKASTDTQYF. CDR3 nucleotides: TGTGCCAGCAGCCCCTGGTTGAAGGGGAGTAGCGGGAAAGCAAGCACAGATACGCAGTATTTT.

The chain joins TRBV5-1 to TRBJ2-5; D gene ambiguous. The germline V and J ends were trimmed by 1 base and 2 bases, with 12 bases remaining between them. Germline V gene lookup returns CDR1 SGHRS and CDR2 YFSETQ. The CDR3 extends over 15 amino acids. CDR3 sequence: CASSLKSAPQETQYF. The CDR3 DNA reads TGCGCCAGCAGCTTGAAATCCGCGCCGCAAGAGACCCAGTACTTC.

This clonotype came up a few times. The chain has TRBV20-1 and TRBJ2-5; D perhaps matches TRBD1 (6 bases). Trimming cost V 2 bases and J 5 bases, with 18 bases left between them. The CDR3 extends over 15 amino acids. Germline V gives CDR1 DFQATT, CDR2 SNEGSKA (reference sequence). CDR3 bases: TGCAGTGCTAGATCTCAAGGGACAAAGACTGAGACCCAGTACTTC. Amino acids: CSARSQGTKTETQYF.

The CDR3 loop is CASTRTGEEKLFF. As DNA, the CDR3 is TGTGCCAGCACTCGGACAGGGGAGGAAAAACTGTTTTTT. The chain recombines TRBV27 with TRBJ1-4; TRBD1 agrees at 9 bases. Germline V lookup: CDR1 MNHEY, CDR2 SMNVEV (reference sequence). This CDR3 is 13 amino acids long. V dropped 7 bases and J dropped 8; count of bases not matched to a gene: 5.

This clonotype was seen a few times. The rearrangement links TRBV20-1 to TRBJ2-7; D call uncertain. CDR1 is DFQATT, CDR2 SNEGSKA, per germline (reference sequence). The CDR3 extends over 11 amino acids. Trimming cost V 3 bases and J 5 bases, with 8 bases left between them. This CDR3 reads CSASGVHEQYF. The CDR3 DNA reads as TGCAGTGCTAGTGGGGTCCACGAGCAGTACTTC.

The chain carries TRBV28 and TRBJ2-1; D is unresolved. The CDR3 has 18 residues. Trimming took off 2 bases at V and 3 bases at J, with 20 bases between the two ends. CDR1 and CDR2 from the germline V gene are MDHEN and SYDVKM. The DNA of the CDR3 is TGTGCCAGCAGTTTAATCGCGGCTAGGGCAGGTCTCTACAATGAGCAGTTCTTC. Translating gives CASSLIAARAGLYNEQFF. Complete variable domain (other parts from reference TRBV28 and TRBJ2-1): DVKVTQSSRYLVKRTGEKVFLECVQDMDHENMFWYRQDPGLGLRLIYFSYDVKMKEKGDIPEGYSVSREKKERFSLILESASTNQTSMYLCASSLIAARAGLYNEQFFGPGTRLTVL.

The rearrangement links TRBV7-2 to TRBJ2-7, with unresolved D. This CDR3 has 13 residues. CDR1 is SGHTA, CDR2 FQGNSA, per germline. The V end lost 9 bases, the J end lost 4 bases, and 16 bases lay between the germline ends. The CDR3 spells CARKTPLGYEQYF. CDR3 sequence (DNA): TGTGCCAGAAAAACCCCTTTGGGGTACGAGCAGTACTTC. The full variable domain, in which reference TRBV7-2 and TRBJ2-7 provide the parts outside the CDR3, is GAGVSQSPSNKVTEKGKDVELRCDPISGHTALYWYRQSLGQGLEFLIYFQGNSAPDKSGLPSDRFSAERTGGSVSTLTIQRTQQEDSAVYLCARKTPLGYEQYFGPGTRLTVT.

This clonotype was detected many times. The CDR3 loop is CSASLGGRTDTQYF. The CDR3 DNA reads TGCAGTGCTAGTCTGGGCGGCCGCACAGATACGCAGTATTTT. The gene calls are TRBV20-1 and TRBJ2-3, with D uncertain. Germline loops: CDR1 DFQATT, CDR2 SNEGSKA (reference sequence). Trimming removed 3 bases at V and 1 base at J, with 11 bases between. CDR3 size: 14 residues.